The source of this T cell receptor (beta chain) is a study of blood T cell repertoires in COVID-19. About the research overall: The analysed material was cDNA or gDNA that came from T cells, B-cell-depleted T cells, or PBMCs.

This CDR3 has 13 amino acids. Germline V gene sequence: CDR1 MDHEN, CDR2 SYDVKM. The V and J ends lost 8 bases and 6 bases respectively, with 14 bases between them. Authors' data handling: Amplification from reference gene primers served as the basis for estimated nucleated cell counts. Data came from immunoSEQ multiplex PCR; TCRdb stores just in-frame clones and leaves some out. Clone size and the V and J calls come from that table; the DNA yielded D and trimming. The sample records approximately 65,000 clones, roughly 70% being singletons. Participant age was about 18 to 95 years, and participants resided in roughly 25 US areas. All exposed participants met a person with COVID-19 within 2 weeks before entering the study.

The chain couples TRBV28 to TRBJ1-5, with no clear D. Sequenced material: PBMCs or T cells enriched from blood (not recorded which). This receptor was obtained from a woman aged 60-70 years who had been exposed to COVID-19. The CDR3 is CASGLGSSQPQHF. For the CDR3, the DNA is TGTGCCAGCGGTCTTGGTTCTAGTCAGCCCCAGCATTTT.